These 21 T cell receptor beta chains were all obtained from the same sample, sequenced in a study of shared clonotypes between healthy human individuals. Profiled with immunoSEQ multiplex PCR; TCRdb holds only in-frame clones, not every one. The table lists roughly 520,000 clones, 95% to 97% of them singletons. What was sequenced was naive CD4+ T cells sorted from blood. Subset of the sample: CD45RA+ positively selected. Every receptor here comes from a woman under 40 in good health.

The chain recombines TRBV7-9 with TRBJ2-7; 7 nucleotides agree with TRBD2. CDR3 size: 15 residues. Looked up from germline, CDR1 is SEHNR and CDR2 is FQNEAQ (reference sequence). The junction had 14 bases not matched to a gene; V was cut back by 8 bases and J by 4 bases. The DNA of the CDR3 is TGTGCCAGCTTAACCCGGGACTATCCCTGTTACGAGCAGTACTTC. Its translation: CASLTRDYPCYEQYF.

The chain has TRBV28 and TRBJ1-5; 8 bases fit TRBD1. With V trimmed by 5 bases and J by 6 bases, 6 bases remained unmatched. This CDR3 is built from 14 residues. Germline lookup yields CDR1 MDHEN and CDR2 SYDVKM. The CDR3 DNA follows: TGTGCCAGCAGTGGACAGGGCGGGAGTCAGCCCCAGCATTTT. Translated: CASSGQGGSQPQHF. Combining the CDR3 with reference TRBV28 and TRBJ1-5 gives the whole variable domain DVKVTQSSRYLVKRTGEKVFLECVQDMDHENMFWYRQDPGLGLRLIYFSYDVKMKEKGDIPEGYSVSREKKERFSLILESASTNQTSMYLCASSGQGGSQPQHFGDGTRLSIL.

The V gene is TRBV2, the J gene TRBJ1-5, with 7 positions matching TRBD1. V gave up 3 bases and J gave up 3 bases; unmatched junction bases: 5. Germline V CDR1 and CDR2: SNHLY, FYNNEI. This CDR3 spans 15 amino acids. The CDR3, as DNA: TGTGCCAGCAGTGACGGGACAGAGTTCAATCAGCCCCAGCATTTT. Translation gives CASSDGTEFNQPQHF.

DNA for the CDR3: TGCGCCAGCAGCTTGTCTTTACTGGAAGAGACCCAGTACTTC. Residues: CASSLSLLEETQYF. The V and J genes are TRBV5-1 and TRBJ2-5; D is undetermined. Trimming took 1 base from V and 3 from J, leaving 10 bases between them. The CDR3 consists of 14 residues. The germline gives CDR1 SGHRS, CDR2 YFSETQ.

The J gene is TRBJ2-6, the V gene TRBV28; D could derive from TRBD1 or TRBD2 (5 bases each). The CDR3 runs to 18 residues. V dropped 3 bases and J dropped 2 bases, with 17 bases sitting between them. Germline CDR1 is MDHEN and CDR2 is SYDVKM. The DNA of the CDR3 is TGTGCCAGCAGTTTGTTGGGGCGCGGGTCCACTGGGGCCAACGTCCTGACTTTC. Translation gives CASSLLGRGSTGANVLTF.

The rearrangement joins TRBV11-2 to TRBJ2-2; tentative D call: TRBD1 (5 bases). V gave up 5 bases and J gave up 3 bases, with 13 bases separating them. From germline, CDR1 is SGHAT and CDR2 FQNNGV. This CDR3 is built from 15 residues. CDR3 DNA sequence: TGTGCCAGCAGCCGAGACAGAAGGTACACCGGGGAGCTGTTTTTT. Translation gives CASSRDRRYTGELFF.

This sequence joins TRBV19 and TRBJ1-5; 10 positions agree with TRBD1. The CDR3 extends over 17 amino acids. The trim removed 4 bases at V and 0 bases at J, leaving 6 bases unmatched. Germline values: CDR1 LNHDA, CDR2 SQIVND (reference sequence). CDR3 in amino acids: CASSRRDRGISNQPQHF. CDR3 bases: TGTGCCAGTAGTAGAAGGGACAGGGGAATTAGCAATCAGCCCCAGCATTTT.

This clone was recorded only once. The chain joins TRBV19 to TRBJ2-5, with D perhaps assigned TRBD1 or TRBD2 (5 bases each). This CDR3 has 13 residues. V lost 5 bases, J lost 5 bases, and 12 bases lay in between. The germline V gene encodes CDR1 LNHDA and CDR2 SQIVND (reference sequence). CDR3 nucleotide sequence: TGTGCCAGTAGTTTTGGGGGAAGGGAGACCCAGTACTTC. Encoded protein: CASSFGGRETQYF.

The chain joins TRBV28 to TRBJ1-2, with no clear D. The V end was cut by 2 bases, the J end by 3 bases, with 13 bases between. The CDR3 is 15 amino acids. Germline V lookup: CDR1 MDHEN, CDR2 SYDVKM. CDR3 bases: TGTGCCAGCAGTTTAGGTGCGTTCTCGGACTATGGCTACACCTTC. Translating gives CASSLGAFSDYGYTF.

The V call is TRBV11-2, the J call TRBJ1-1; D is unclear. This CDR3 contains 13 residues. V lost 6 bases, J lost 7 bases, and 15 bases lay in between. The germline V gene encodes CDR1 SGHAT and CDR2 FQNNGV. CDR3 nucleotide sequence: TGTGCCAGCAGTCCTAACGGAGACAATGAAGCTTTCTTT. It yields the protein CASSPNGDNEAFF.

The chain is built from TRBV7-3 and TRBJ2-2, with D possibly TRBD1 on 5 matching bases. Germline CDR1 SGHTA, CDR2 FQGTGA. The V end was cut by 5 bases, the J end by 1 base, with 14 bases between. CDR3 length: 16 residues. The CDR3 DNA is TGTGCCAGCAGCGAGCAGCTACAGGTGAACACCGGGGAGCTGTTTTTT. Protein product: CASSEQLQVNTGELFF. Looking up the rest from reference TRBV7-3 and TRBJ2-2 gives the full variable domain: GAGVSQTPSNKVTEKGKYVELRCDPISGHTALYWYRQSLGQGPEFLIYFQGTGAADDSGLPNDRFFAVRPEGSVSTLKIQRTERGDSAVYLCASSEQLQVNTGELFFGEGSRLTVL.

This clone is a singleton in its sample. The CDR3 here is CASRRLAGGNIQYF. As DNA, the CDR3 is TGTGCCAGCCGGCGACTAGCGGGAGGGAACATTCAGTACTTC. V usage is TRBV28 and J usage is TRBJ2-4, with 14 bases matching TRBD2. CDR1 is MDHEN, CDR2 SYDVKM, per germline. The V gene end was trimmed by 8 bases and the J gene end by 7 bases; junction bases not matched to a gene: 4. The CDR3 sequence is 14 residues long.

The genes are TRBV15 and TRBJ1-2; the D is unclear. The germline V and J ends were trimmed by 3 bases and 9 bases, with 14 bases remaining between them. This CDR3 spans 13 amino acids. CDR1 and CDR2 from the germline V gene are LNHNV and YYDKDF (reference sequence). The CDR3 spells CATSSGPSGSYTF. The CDR3 DNA is TGTGCCACCAGCAGTGGACCGTCTGGGAGCTACACCTTC.

The chain joins TRBV4-1 to TRBJ2-3; TRBD2 is a possible D gene (7 bases). Trimming took 0 bases from V and 0 from J, leaving 13 bases between them. CDR1 and CDR2 from the germline V gene are MGHRA and YSYEKL. This CDR3 contains 17 residues. The CDR3 here is CASSQDRSGTSTDTQYF. CDR3 sequence (DNA): TGCGCCAGCAGCCAAGATCGGAGCGGGACAAGCACAGATACGCAGTATTTT.

The genes are TRBV6-6 and TRBJ1-3; D possibly corresponds to TRBD1 (5 bases). The germline V gene encodes CDR1 MNHNY and CDR2 SVGAGI (reference sequence). This CDR3 spans 13 amino acids. Trimming stripped 6 bases from V and 1 base from J, with 7 bases between. Here the CDR3 reads CASRAGSGNTIYF. CDR3 in DNA: TGTGCCAGCAGGGCAGGGTCTGGAAACACCATATATTTT.

This clone was detected only a few times. This chain joins TRBV6-1 and TRBJ2-2; D not resolved. V dropped 0 bases and J dropped 4 bases, with 6 bases sitting between them. Looked up from germline, CDR1 is MNHNS and CDR2 is SASEGT. CDR3 length: 14 residues. CDR3 in DNA: TGTGCCAGCAGTGAAGCGAGGATCACCGGGGAGCTGTTTTTT. Its translation: CASSEARITGELFF.

This chain links TRBV28 with TRBJ2-7, with TRBD2 matching 8 bases. CDR3 length: 14 residues. V dropped 5 bases and J dropped 0; count of bases not matched to a gene: 3. Per germline, CDR1 MDHEN and CDR2 SYDVKM. The CDR3 protein is CASSELADSYEQYF. In DNA form, the CDR3 reads TGTGCCAGCAGTGAACTAGCGGACTCCTACGAGCAGTACTTC.

The chain links TRBV7-3 to TRBJ1-3, with a weak D call TRBD1 (5 bases). Germline loops: CDR1 SGHTA, CDR2 FQGTGA. The CDR3 spans 15 residues. The ends were cut back, 5 bases at V and 1 base at J, with 12 bases in the middle. The CDR3 spells CASSITQGSGNTIYF. In DNA form, the CDR3 reads TGTGCCAGCAGCATCACCCAGGGTTCTGGAAACACCATATATTTT.

This clone was counted a single time. J is TRBJ2-1 and V is TRBV6-1; TRBD1 matches 7 bases. Germline lookup yields CDR1 MNHNS and CDR2 SASEGT. The CDR3 spans 12 residues. Losses at the gene ends were 6 bases for V and 7 bases for J; bases not matched to a gene: 3. CDR3 region: CASRRTGNEQFF. The CDR3, as DNA: TGTGCCAGCAGGAGGACAGGAAATGAGCAGTTCTTC.

The chain carries TRBV15 and TRBJ2-2; a possible D gene is TRBD2 (5 bases). V dropped 0 bases and J dropped 4 bases, with 12 bases sitting between them. Germline-derived CDR1 and CDR2 are LNHNV and YYDKDF (reference sequence). The CDR3 is made up of 16 amino acids. CDR3 sequence: CATSRESGEFTGELFF. CDR3 coding DNA: TGTGCCACCAGCAGAGAGAGCGGAGAATTCACCGGGGAGCTGTTTTTT.

The chain couples TRBV5-1 to TRBJ2-2; the match to TRBD2 covers 9 bases. CDR3 length equals 17 residues. Germline lookup yields CDR1 SGHRS and CDR2 YFSETQ. V shed 2 bases, J shed 2 bases, and the junction held 7 bases outside the gene matches. The CDR3 loop reads CASSFRGLAVNTGELFF. The CDR3 DNA reads as TGCGCCAGCAGCTTTCGGGGACTAGCCGTAAACACCGGGGAGCTGTTTTTT.